These 11 T cell receptor gamma chains came from one sample sequenced in a study of fetal and pediatric gammadelta thymocytes. TCRdb redid clone calling on the reads using CATT. The sample holds about 520 gamma-chain clones, around 4.5% seen once. The thymus tissue was fetal, from elective terminations at 14 to 22 weeks estimated gestational age. The sequencing sample was made of non-Vgamma9Vdelta2 gamma-delta T cells from the thymus. Subset denoted: CD3+gammadeltaTCR+ thymocytes not co-expressing Vgamma9 and Vdelta2. The receptors originated from a human fetus.

In this sample, this clone is large. The chain employs TRGV4 and TRGJ1 or TRGJ2. V gave up 0 bases and J gave up 5 bases; unmatched junction bases: 1. This CDR3 region has 12 residues. The V gene's germline CDR1 is EGSTGY and CDR2 YDSYTSSV. The DNA of the CDR3 is TGTGCCACCTGGGATGGGAATTATAAGAAACTCTTT. It codes for CATWDGNYKKLF.

Comments on this clone: This clone may be a read error of a much larger clone one base away. The genes are TRGV8 and TRGJP1. V shed 0 bases, J shed 6 bases, and the junction held 7 bases outside the gene matches. The germline CDR1 and CDR2 sequences are VENAVY and YDSYNSRV. CDR3 length equals 15 residues. This CDR3 reads CATWDRLNSGWFKIF. The CDR3 bases are TGTGCCACCTGGGATAGGCTAAACTCTGGTTGGTTCAAGATATTT.

This clone is deemed medium-sized. The chain links TRGV3 to TRGJ1 or TRGJ2. Germline V gene data show CDR1 as VTNTFY and CDR2 as YDVSTARD (reference sequence). After removal of 6 bases from V and 3 bases from J, the junction contained 2 bases not matched to a gene. This CDR3 contains 11 residues. Written as DNA, the CDR3 is TGTGCCACCTGGTTTTATTATAAGAAACTCTTT. Residues: CATWFYYKKLF.

This clone was seen a few times. This likely traces to a read error, being one base from a far larger clone. This same CDR3 is encoded by further DNA sequences in the sample. The gene calls are TRGV10 and TRGJP1. TRGV10 is an ORF, with its function uncertain. This CDR3 is 14 amino acids long. CDR3 sequence (DNA): TGTGCGGCGTGGGATTATACCACTGGTTGGTTCAAGATATTT. Its translation: CAAWDYTTGWFKIF.

This rearrangement joins TRGV3 to TRGJ1 or TRGJ2. Germline-derived CDR1 and CDR2 are VTNTFY and YDVSTARD (reference sequence). V lost 0 bases to trimming and J lost 5 bases; unmatched junction nucleotides: 7. The CDR3 runs to 14 residues. The CDR3 loop reads CATWDRGVDYKKLF. The DNA for the CDR3 is TGTGCCACCTGGGACAGGGGAGTTGATTATAAGAAACTCTTT.

By proportion, this clone is hyperexpanded. Other DNA sequences in the sample encode the same CDR3. V is TRGV8 and J is TRGJP1. The J segment lost 3 bases and the V segment lost 2 bases, leaving 0 bases of the junction unmatched. The CDR3 sequence is 13 residues long. Looked up from germline, CDR1 is VENAVY and CDR2 is YDSYNSRV. The CDR3 loop is CATWDTTGWFKIF. In nucleotides, the CDR3 is TGTGCCACCTGGGATACCACTGGTTGGTTCAAGATATTT.

This clone showed up just a few times. TCRdb lists the protein of a much larger clone for this DNA, which differs at residue 2, so this is likely a read error; the protein given here is translated from the DNA itself. The chain recombines TRGV8 with TRGJP1. The CDR3 is 11 residues long. Germline V lookup: CDR1 VENAVY, CDR2 YDSYNSRV. The CDR3 protein is CTTWDGWFKIF. DNA for the CDR3: TGTACCACCTGGGATGGTTGGTTCAAGATATTT.

Turning to this clone: A far bigger clonotype differs at one base, so this is likely a read error. This chain connects TRGV8 to TRGJP. TCRdb is silent on the J gene; assignment here came from matching the DNA to germline. With V trimmed by 0 bases and J by 4 bases, 0 bases remained unmatched. The CDR3 is made up of 16 amino acids. Germline-derived CDR1 and CDR2 are VENAVY and YDSYNSRV. The chain's CDR3 is CATWDRQELGKKIKVF. For the CDR3, the DNA is TGTGCCACCTGGGATAGGCAAGAGTTGGGCAAAAAAATCAAGGTATTT.

In its sample, this clone is medium-sized (0.01 to 0.1%). V and J are TRGV5 and TRGJ1 or TRGJ2. Germline matching of the DNA provided the J gene here, since TCRdb leaves it blank. The V gene's germline CDR1 is VINAFY and CDR2 YDVSNSKD. V trimming: 3 bases; J trimming: 3 bases; junction bases outside the gene matches: 2. The length of the CDR3 is 12 residues. The CDR3 loop is CATWDFYYKKLF. The DNA for the CDR3 is TGTGCCACCTGGGACTTTTATTATAAGAAACTCTTT.

In this sample, this clone is large. The chain links TRGV8 to TRGJP1. Germline values: CDR1 VENAVY, CDR2 YDSYNSRV. V shed 0 bases and J 6 bases; nucleotides not matched to a gene: 1. There are 13 residues in the CDR3. CDR3 amino acids: CATWDRPGWFKIF. As DNA, the CDR3 is TGTGCCACCTGGGATAGGCCTGGTTGGTTCAAGATATTT.

About this clone itself: TCRdb has a much larger clone's protein, which differs at residue 10 from the translation of this DNA, likely because of a read error; what is shown is the protein translated from the DNA. The chain couples TRGV4 to TRGJP1. The germline V gene has CDR1 EGSTGY and CDR2 YDSYTSSV. The length of the CDR3 is 13 residues. The CDR3 DNA is TGTGCCACCTGGGATACCACTGGTTGGCTCAAGATATTT. This gives the protein CATWDTTGWLKIF.